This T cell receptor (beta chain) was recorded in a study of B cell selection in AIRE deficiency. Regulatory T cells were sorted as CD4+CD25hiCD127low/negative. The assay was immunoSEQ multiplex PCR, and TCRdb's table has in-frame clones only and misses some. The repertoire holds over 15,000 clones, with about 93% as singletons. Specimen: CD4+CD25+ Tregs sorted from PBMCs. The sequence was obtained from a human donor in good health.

The CDR3 here is CASSLRRTSGRGSYNEQFF. CDR3 nucleotides: TGTGCCAGCAGTTTAAGAAGAACTAGCGGGAGGGGATCCTACAATGAGCAGTTCTTC. The rearrangement uses TRBV27 and TRBJ2-1, with TRBD2 matching 13 bases. V trimming: 2 bases; J trimming: 1 base; junction bases outside the gene matches: 8. The CDR3 length is 19 residues. From germline, CDR1 is MNHEY and CDR2 SMNVEV (reference sequence).